This T cell receptor beta chain came from a study of human T cells and chemical hapten exposure. Stated time point: patch test 1, 2 weeks after DPC sensitization. Treatment in this sample: therapeutic diphenylcyclopropenone sensitization with weekly scalp DPC. In this sample, this clonotype turned up a few times. Trimming cost V 0 bases and J 15 bases; bases outside gene matches: 7. The CDR3 is 13 residues long. Germline CDR1 reads DFQATT; CDR2 reads SNEGSKA (reference sequence). Original handling: The median was about 100,000 TCRs per sample, ranging 23,224 to 690,600. TCRdb passed the RACE reads through MiXCR, listing each CDR3 protein once. In this record, the V and J calls reflect TCRdb's handling and not the investigators' own analysis. The table lists tens of thousands of distinct CDR3 sequences, over 7.5% of them singletons.

V gene TRBV20-1 combines with J gene TRBJ2-1, with TRBD2 matching over 11 bases. The source of this sequence is a woman in her 40s with alopecia areata. Some clones in this sample may be carry-over from other donors' samples. Sequencing was performed on whole blood, taken in connection with sensitization to the hapten diphenylcyclopropenone (DPC). The chain's CDR3 is CSARDSGGVAPFF. CDR3 DNA sequence: TGCAGTGCTAGAGATAGCGGGGGGGTAGCCCCGTTCTTC.